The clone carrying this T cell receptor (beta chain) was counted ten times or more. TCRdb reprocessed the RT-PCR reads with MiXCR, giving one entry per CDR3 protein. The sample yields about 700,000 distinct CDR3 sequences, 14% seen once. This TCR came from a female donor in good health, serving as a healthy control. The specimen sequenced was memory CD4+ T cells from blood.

CDR3 amino acids: CASSRPQGRDEQFF. The CDR3 bases are TGTGCCAGCAGTCGTCCCCAGGGCCGGGATGAGCAGTTCTTC. The chain carries TRBV6-5 and TRBJ2-1; maybe TRBD1 (5 bases). The CDR3 covers 14 residues. The V gene's germline CDR1 is MNHEY and CDR2 SVGAGI. V gave up 5 bases and J gave up 8 bases, with 16 bases separating them.